This TCR beta chain was obtained from a study of spatial heterogeneity in lung cancer. Looking at the study overall: Two to three years after resection was the median timing of the follow-up PBMC samples, which were sequenced when available.

Time point given: blood at routine non-recurrence follow-up after resection. Tumor, nontumor lung or frozen PBMC supplied whole RNA that was sequenced unsorted. TCRdb analysed the 5' RACE reads with MiXCR anew, one entry per CDR3 protein. This table holds 110,000 or so distinct CDR3 sequences, under 14% found once. Germline V gene sequence: CDR1 LGHNA, CDR2 YNFKEQ. Trimming removed 0 bases at V and 10 bases at J, with 9 bases between. This CDR3 has 13 amino acids. The chain employs TRBV4-2 and TRBJ2-2, with D unresolved. This specimen was PBMCs, taken at follow-up. The clonotype was recovered from a female donor with early-stage non-small cell lung cancer. The CDR3 nucleotides are TGTGCCAGCAGCCAAGATTGGAGAGAGGAGCTGTTTTTT. As protein: CASSQDWREELFF.